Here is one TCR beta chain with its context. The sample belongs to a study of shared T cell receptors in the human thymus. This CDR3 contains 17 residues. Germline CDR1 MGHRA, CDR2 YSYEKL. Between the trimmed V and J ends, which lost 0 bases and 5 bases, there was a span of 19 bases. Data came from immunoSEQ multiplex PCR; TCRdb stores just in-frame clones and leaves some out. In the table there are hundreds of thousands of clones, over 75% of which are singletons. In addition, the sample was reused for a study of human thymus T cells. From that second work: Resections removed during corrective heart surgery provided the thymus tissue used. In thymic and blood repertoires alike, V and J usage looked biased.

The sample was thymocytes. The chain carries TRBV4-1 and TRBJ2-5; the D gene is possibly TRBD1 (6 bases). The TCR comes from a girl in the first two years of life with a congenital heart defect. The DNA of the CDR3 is TGCGCCAGCAGCCAAGACCGAAATCTGGACAGACCTGAGACCCAGTACTTC. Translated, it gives CASSQDRNLDRPETQYF.